These 20 T cell receptor beta chains came from one sample sequenced in a study of OX40 agonist ivuxolimab in advanced cancers. Measured with immunoSEQ multiplex PCR; TCRdb has only the in-frame clones, and not every one. Of more than 55,000 clones detected, about 83% appear once; the ten largest clones hold around 0.56%. This material consisted of CD4+ or CD8+ T cells sorted from blood, taken in a trial of the OX40 agonist ivuxolimab. These receptors were collected from an adult with an advanced solid tumor such as melanoma, head and neck, liver or kidney cancer.

This chain joins TRBV4-2 and TRBJ1-2; TRBD1 is a possible D gene (5 bases). The CDR3 contains 14 residues. Trimming took off 0 bases at V and 4 bases at J, with 9 bases between the two ends. CDR1 and CDR2 (germline): LGHNA, YNFKEQ. The CDR3 coding sequence is TGTGCCAGCAGCCAAGATAAGGGGCCCTATGGCTACACCTTC. Encoded protein: CASSQDKGPYGYTF.

This chain joins TRBV5-1 and TRBJ2-7, with D unresolved. This CDR3 region has 12 residues. V was shortened by 3 bases and J by 3 bases, with 7 bases between the two germline ends. The germline gives CDR1 SGHRS, CDR2 YFSETQ. CDR3 bases: TGCGCCAGCAGCTGGGGAAACTACGAGCAGTACTTC. Translated, it gives CASSWGNYEQYF.

The chain is built from TRBV29-1 and TRBJ2-1, with 7 bases identical to TRBD2. Trimming at V came to 5 bases and at J to 3 bases, leaving 4 bases not matched to a gene. Germline V CDR1 and CDR2: SQVTM, ANQGSEA. This CDR3 region has 13 residues. The CDR3 spells CSVWASGYNEQFF. In nucleotides, the CDR3 is TGCAGCGTTTGGGCTAGCGGCTACAATGAGCAGTTCTTC.

The V and J genes are TRBV9 and TRBJ2-3; TRBD1 agrees at 7 bases. V was clipped by 4 bases and J by 2 bases; unmatched bases: 7. The CDR3 length is 15 residues. Germline V CDR1 and CDR2: SGDLS, YYNGEE. As DNA, the CDR3 is TGTGCCAGCAGCTTCTCGGGACAGAACACAGATACGCAGTATTTT. Translated: CASSFSGQNTDTQYF.

The gene calls are TRBV2 and TRBJ2-7, with D unclear. Trimming shortened V by 6 bases and J by 0 bases, and 9 bases separated the two germline ends. Germline V CDR1 and CDR2: SNHLY, FYNNEI. CDR3 length equals 13 residues. Written as DNA, the CDR3 is TGTGCCAGCAGGGGCAGCCTCTCCTACGAGCAGTACTTC. Translated: CASRGSLSYEQYF.

The genes are TRBV29-1 and TRBJ1-3, with a possible D match to TRBD1 (6 bases). Trimming took 6 bases from V and 3 from J, leaving 15 bases between them. Per germline, CDR1 SQVTM and CDR2 ANQGSEA. The CDR3 loop spans 14 amino acids. Written as DNA, the CDR3 is TGCAGCGTCAAGAAAGACAGGAGTGGAAACACCATATATTTT. Translation gives CSVKKDRSGNTIYF. The variable domain in full, with the rest retrieved from reference TRBV29-1 and TRBJ1-3, is SAVISQKPSRDICQRGTSLTIQCQVDSQVTMMFWYRQQPGQSLTLIATANQGSEATYESGFVIDKFPISRPNLTFSTLTVSNMSPEDSSIYLCSVKKDRSGNTIYFGEGSWLTVV.

This CDR3 reads CASSATGGGYEQYF. As DNA, the CDR3 is TGTGCCAGCAGCGCGACAGGGGGCGGTTACGAGCAGTACTTC. The V call is TRBV7-8, the J call TRBJ2-7; 10 nucleotides match TRBD1. CDR1 SGHVS and CDR2 FQNEAQ come from the germline V gene. This CDR3 comprises 14 residues. The V segment lost 5 bases and the J segment 4 bases; nucleotides outside the gene matches: 5.

This sequence joins TRBV5-1 and TRBJ2-1; no clear D. CDR1 is SGHRS and CDR2 is YFSETQ in the germline V gene. V lost 1 base, J lost 7 bases, and 6 bases lay in between. CDR3 size: 12 residues. In DNA form, the CDR3 reads TGCGCCAGCAGCTTGTTTTTAAATGAGCAGTTCTTC. Its protein product is CASSLFLNEQFF.

This chain links TRBV6-6 with TRBJ2-5; a weak D match, TRBD2 (6 bases). The CDR3 has 14 residues. V was shortened by 10 bases and J by 2 bases, with 17 bases between the two germline ends. Germline lookup yields CDR1 MNHNY and CDR2 SVGAGI (reference sequence). DNA of the CDR3: TGTGCCAACTCGCGGGGACCCCTACAAGAGACCCAGTACTTC. It specifies CANSRGPLQETQYF.

This sequence joins TRBV2 and TRBJ2-7, with 8 bases lining up with TRBD2. The CDR3 loop spans 14 amino acids. The V and J ends lost 6 bases and 6 bases, in that order; junction bases with no gene match: 10. CDR1 and CDR2 from the germline V gene are SNHLY and FYNNEI. As DNA, the CDR3 is TGTGCCAGCAGGAGCCAAGCGGGAGTGGGCGAGCAGTACTTC. Protein: CASRSQAGVGEQYF.

The V and J genes are TRBV10-3 and TRBJ2-2; 14 bases are a match to TRBD2. CDR3 length: 16 amino acids. With V trimmed by 10 bases and J by 7 bases, 11 bases remained unmatched. Germline V CDR1 and CDR2: ENHRY, SYGVKD. CDR3 nucleotides: TGTGCCACTACCGGGACTAGCGGGAGAGGTGGCGGGGAGCTGTTTTTT. Translating it yields CATTGTSGRGGGELFF.

This clone has just one count. The rearrangement links TRBV6-6 to TRBJ2-5; the match to TRBD2 covers 14 bases. The DNA end favors TRBJ2-7, so the J call may be wrong. This CDR3 contains 15 residues. Per germline, CDR1 MNHNY and CDR2 SVGAGI (reference sequence). The CDR3: CASSTGTSGRYEQYF. The CDR3, as DNA: TGTGCCAGCAGTACAGGGACTAGCGGGAGATACGAGCAGTACTTC.

The chain is built from TRBV7-6 and TRBJ2-5, with D possibly matching TRBD1 (5 bases). Germline V CDR1 and CDR2: SGHVS, FNYEAQ. V gave up 5 bases and J gave up 5 bases, with 15 bases separating them. CDR3 length: 14 amino acids. Here the CDR3 reads CASSPDSVYETQYF. In nucleotides, the CDR3 is TGTGCCAGCAGCCCAGACAGCGTTTACGAGACCCAGTACTTC.

The chain is built from TRBV30 and TRBJ1-5, with 8 positions matching TRBD1. V was clipped by 2 bases and J by 10 bases; unmatched bases: 7. The CDR3 length is 13 residues. Germline V CDR1 and CDR2: GTSNPN, SVGIG (reference sequence). The CDR3 is CAWSIGQGKPQHF. The CDR3 DNA is TGTGCCTGGAGTATCGGACAGGGTAAACCCCAGCATTTT.

The chain links TRBV30 to TRBJ1-5, with D maybe TRBD1 (5 bases). The ends were cut back, 2 bases at V and 5 bases at J, with 16 bases in the middle. The CDR3 has 15 amino acids. Germline loops: CDR1 GTSNPN, CDR2 SVGIG (reference sequence). This CDR3 is CAWSSLGGEDQPQHF. CDR3 coding DNA: TGTGCCTGGAGTTCCTTGGGAGGGGAAGATCAGCCCCAGCATTTT.

This clone was seen a few times. This chain joins TRBV6-5 and TRBJ1-3; TRBD1 is a possible D gene (5 bases). CDR1 MNHEY and CDR2 SVGAGI come from the germline V gene. Trimming stripped 6 bases from V and 0 bases from J, with 9 bases between. CDR3 length: 14 residues. The CDR3 spells CASSPTVSGNTIYF. In DNA form, the CDR3 reads TGTGCCAGCAGCCCGACAGTCTCTGGAAACACCATATATTTT.

This clone was observed a single time. The rearrangement links TRBV5-1 to TRBJ2-1, with 13 bases identical to TRBD2. The CDR3 length is 20 residues. The V segment lost 4 bases and the J segment 5 bases; nucleotides outside the gene matches: 18. Germline lookup yields CDR1 SGHRS and CDR2 YFSETQ. CDR3 nucleotide sequence: TGCGCCAGCAGCCCCGGACTAGCGGGAGTATCGCAGACCCTACACAATGAGCAGTTCTTC. Its protein is CASSPGLAGVSQTLHNEQFF.

The chain joins TRBV2 to TRBJ2-7; 9 bases match TRBD1. After removal of 6 bases from V and 0 bases from J, the junction contained 6 bases not matched to a gene. Per the germline V gene, CDR1 is SNHLY and CDR2 is FYNNEI. This CDR3 is built from 15 residues. This chain's CDR3 is CASRPQGAISYEQYF. The CDR3 nucleotides read TGTGCCAGCAGACCACAGGGGGCAATCTCCTACGAGCAGTACTTC.

The chain carries TRBV30 and TRBJ2-7, with a tentative D call TRBD1 (6 bases). Deletions cut 2 bases from V and 1 base from J, with 9 bases between. The CDR3 extends over 13 amino acids. Germline V CDR1 and CDR2: GTSNPN, SVGIG (reference sequence). The CDR3 is CAWSKGVSYEQYF. The CDR3, as DNA: TGTGCCTGGAGTAAGGGGGTATCCTACGAGCAGTACTTC.

The rearrangement uses TRBV11-3 and TRBJ2-1, with TRBD1 identical over 7 bases. The CDR3 contains 17 residues. Losses at the gene ends were 4 bases for V and 1 base for J; bases not matched to a gene: 10. Germline CDR1 is SGHNT and CDR2 is YENEEA. In nucleotides, the CDR3 is TGTGCCAGCAGCTCATACAGGGGATTTAGGTCCTACAATGAGCAGTTCTTC. This sequence encodes CASSSYRGFRSYNEQFF.